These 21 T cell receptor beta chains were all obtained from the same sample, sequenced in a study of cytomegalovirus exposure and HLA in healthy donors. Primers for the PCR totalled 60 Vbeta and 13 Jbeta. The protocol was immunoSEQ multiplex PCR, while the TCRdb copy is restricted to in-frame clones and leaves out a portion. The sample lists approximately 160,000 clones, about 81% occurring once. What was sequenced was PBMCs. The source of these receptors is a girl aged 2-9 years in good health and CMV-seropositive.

CDR3 sequence: CASSGLQGAGRTGELFF. The DNA of the CDR3 is TGTGCCAGCAGTGGACTGCAGGGGGCGGGTAGGACCGGGGAGCTGTTTTTT. V is TRBV6-1 and J is TRBJ2-2; the match to TRBD1 covers 8 bases. The CDR3 runs 17 residues. CDR1 is MNHNS and CDR2 is SASEGT in the germline V gene. The trim removed 4 bases at V and 5 bases at J, leaving 12 bases unmatched.

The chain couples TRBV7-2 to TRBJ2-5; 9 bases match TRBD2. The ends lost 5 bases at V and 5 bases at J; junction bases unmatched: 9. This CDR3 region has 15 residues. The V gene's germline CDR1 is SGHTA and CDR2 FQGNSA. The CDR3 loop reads CASSVSAGGHETQYF. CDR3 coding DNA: TGTGCCAGCAGCGTTTCAGCGGGAGGCCACGAGACCCAGTACTTC.

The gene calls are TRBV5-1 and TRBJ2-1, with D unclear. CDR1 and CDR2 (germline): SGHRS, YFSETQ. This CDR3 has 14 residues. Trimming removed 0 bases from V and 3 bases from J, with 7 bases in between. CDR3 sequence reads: CASSLVTSYNEQFF. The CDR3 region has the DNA TGCGCCAGCAGCTTGGTAACCAGCTACAATGAGCAGTTCTTC. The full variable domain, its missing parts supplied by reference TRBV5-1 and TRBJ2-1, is KAGVTQTPRYLIKTRGQQVTLSCSPISGHRSVSWYQQTPGQGLQFLFEYFSETQRNKGNFPGRFSGRQFSNSRSEMNVSTLELGDSALYLCASSLVTSYNEQFFGPGTRLTVL.

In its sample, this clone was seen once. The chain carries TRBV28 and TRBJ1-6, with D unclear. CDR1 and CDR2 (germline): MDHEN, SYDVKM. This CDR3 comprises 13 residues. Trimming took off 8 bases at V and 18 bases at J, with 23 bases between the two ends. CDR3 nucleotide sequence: TGTGCCAGCGAGACTGCGGTCCACTCGAGGCCCCACTTT. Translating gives CASETAVHSRPHF.

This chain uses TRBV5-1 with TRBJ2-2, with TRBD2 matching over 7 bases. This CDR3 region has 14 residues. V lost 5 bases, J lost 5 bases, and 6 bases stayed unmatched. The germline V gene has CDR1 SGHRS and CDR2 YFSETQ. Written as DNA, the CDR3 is TGCGCCAGCAGTAAAGGACTAGTGACCGGGGAGCTGTTTTTT. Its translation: CASSKGLVTGELFF. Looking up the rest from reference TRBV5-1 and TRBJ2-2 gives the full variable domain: KAGVTQTPRYLIKTRGQQVTLSCSPISGHRSVSWYQQTPGQGLQFLFEYFSETQRNKGNFPGRFSGRQFSNSRSEMNVSTLELGDSALYLCASSKGLVTGELFFGEGSRLTVL.

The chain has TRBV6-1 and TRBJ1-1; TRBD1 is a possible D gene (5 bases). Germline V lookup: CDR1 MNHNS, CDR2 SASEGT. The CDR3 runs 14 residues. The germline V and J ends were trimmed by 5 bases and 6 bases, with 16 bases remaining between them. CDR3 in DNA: TGTGCCAGCAGTCCCCGCAGGGCACAATCTGAAGCTTTCTTT. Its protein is CASSPRRAQSEAFF.

Here the CDR3 DNA reads TGTGCCTGGAGTGAGGGGAGGGGTCCCAGGCAGCCCCAGCATTTT. It is translated as CAWSEGRGPRQPQHF. V gene TRBV30 combines with J gene TRBJ1-5, with TRBD1 as a possible D gene (5 bases). Germline CDR1 reads GTSNPN; CDR2 reads SVGIG (reference sequence). This CDR3 has 15 amino acids. Trimming shortened V by 1 base and J by 7 bases, and 17 bases separated the two germline ends.

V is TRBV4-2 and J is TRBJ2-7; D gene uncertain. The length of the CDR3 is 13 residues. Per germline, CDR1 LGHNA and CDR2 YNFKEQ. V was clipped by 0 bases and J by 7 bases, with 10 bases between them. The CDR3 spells CASSQETAREQYF. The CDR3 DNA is TGTGCCAGCAGCCAAGAAACGGCGCGGGAGCAGTACTTC.

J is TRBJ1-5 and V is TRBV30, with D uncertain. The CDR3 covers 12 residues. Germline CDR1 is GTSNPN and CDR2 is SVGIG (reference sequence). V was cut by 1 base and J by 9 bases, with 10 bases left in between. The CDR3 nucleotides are TGTGCCTGGAGTGACGGGGTAGGGCCCCAGCATTTT. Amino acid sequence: CAWSDGVGPQHF.

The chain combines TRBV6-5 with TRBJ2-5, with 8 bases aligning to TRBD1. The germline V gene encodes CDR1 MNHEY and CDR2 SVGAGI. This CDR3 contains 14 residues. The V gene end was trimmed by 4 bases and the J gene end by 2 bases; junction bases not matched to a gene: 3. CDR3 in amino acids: CASSSRTGQETQYF. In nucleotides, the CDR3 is TGTGCCAGCAGTTCCCGGACAGGGCAAGAGACCCAGTACTTC.

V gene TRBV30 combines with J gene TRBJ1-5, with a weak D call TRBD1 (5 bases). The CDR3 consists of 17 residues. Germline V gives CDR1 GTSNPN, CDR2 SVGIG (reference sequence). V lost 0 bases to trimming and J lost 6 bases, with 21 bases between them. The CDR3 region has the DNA TGTGCCTGGAGTGTTAAGGCGCCAGGGAAGAAGGGTCAGCCCCAGCATTTT. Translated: CAWSVKAPGKKGQPQHF.

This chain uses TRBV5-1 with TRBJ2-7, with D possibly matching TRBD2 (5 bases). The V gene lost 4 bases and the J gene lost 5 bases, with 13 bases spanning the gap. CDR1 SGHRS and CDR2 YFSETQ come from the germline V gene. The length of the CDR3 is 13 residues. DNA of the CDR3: TGCGCCAGCAGCCTGGAGATCGGGGACGAGCAGTACTTC. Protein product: CASSLEIGDEQYF.

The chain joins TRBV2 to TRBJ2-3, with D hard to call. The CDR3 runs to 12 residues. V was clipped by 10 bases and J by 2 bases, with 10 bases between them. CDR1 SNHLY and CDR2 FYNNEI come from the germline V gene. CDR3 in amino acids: CATTGDTDTQYF. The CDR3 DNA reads TGTGCCACCACGGGTGACACAGATACGCAGTATTTT.

CDR3 sequence: CASSYSRVLNTEAFF. In DNA form, the CDR3 reads TGTGCCAGCAGTTACTCTCGGGTTTTGAACACTGAAGCTTTCTTT. This sequence joins TRBV6-5 and TRBJ1-1; no clear D gene. CDR1 MNHEY and CDR2 SVGAGI come from the germline V gene. The ends were cut back, 0 bases at V and 0 bases at J, with 8 bases in the middle. This CDR3 is built from 15 residues.

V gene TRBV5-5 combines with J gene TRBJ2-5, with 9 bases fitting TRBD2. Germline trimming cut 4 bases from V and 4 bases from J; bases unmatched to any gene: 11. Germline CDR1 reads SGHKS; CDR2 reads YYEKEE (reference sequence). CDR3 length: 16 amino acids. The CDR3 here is CASSPLAGVGGETQYF. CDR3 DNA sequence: TGTGCCAGCAGCCCTTTAGCGGGAGTGGGAGGAGAGACCCAGTACTTC.

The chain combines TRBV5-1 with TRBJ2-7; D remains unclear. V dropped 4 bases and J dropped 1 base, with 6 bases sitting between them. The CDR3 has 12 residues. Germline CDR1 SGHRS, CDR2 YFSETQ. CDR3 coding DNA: TGCGCCAGCAGCCTGAGTTCCTACGAGCAGTACTTC. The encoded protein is CASSLSSYEQYF.

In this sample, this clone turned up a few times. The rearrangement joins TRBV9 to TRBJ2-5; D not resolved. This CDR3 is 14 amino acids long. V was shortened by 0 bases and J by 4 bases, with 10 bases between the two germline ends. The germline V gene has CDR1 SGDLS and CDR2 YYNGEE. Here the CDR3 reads CASSVGPLGETQYF. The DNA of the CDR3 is TGTGCCAGCAGCGTAGGGCCCCTTGGAGAGACCCAGTACTTC.

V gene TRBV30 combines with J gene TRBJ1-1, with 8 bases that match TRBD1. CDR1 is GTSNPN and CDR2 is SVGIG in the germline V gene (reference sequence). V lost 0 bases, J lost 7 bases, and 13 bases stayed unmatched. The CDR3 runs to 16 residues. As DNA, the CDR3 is TGTGCCTGGAGTGTACAGGGGGGGCCCCACGCCGGTGAAGCTTTCTTT. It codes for CAWSVQGGPHAGEAFF.

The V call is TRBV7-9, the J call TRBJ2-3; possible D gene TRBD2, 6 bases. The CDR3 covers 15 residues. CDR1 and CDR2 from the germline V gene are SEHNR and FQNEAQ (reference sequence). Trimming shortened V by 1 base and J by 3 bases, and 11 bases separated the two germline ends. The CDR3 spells CASSLVAGKTDTQYF. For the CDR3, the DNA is TGTGCCAGCAGCTTAGTGGCGGGGAAAACAGATACGCAGTATTTT. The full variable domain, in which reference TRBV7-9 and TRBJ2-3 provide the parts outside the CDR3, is DTGVSQNPRHKITKRGQNVTFRCDPISEHNRLYWYRQTLGQGPEFLTYFQNEAQLEKSRLLSDRFSAERPKGSFSTLEIQRTEQGDSAMYLCASSLVAGKTDTQYFGPGTRLTVL.

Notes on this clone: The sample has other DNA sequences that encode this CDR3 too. CDR3 amino acids: CASRTGSYPNTEAFF. The CDR3 DNA reads TGTGCCAGCAGGACAGGGTCTTACCCGAACACTGAAGCTTTCTTT. The chain employs TRBV27 and TRBJ1-1, with 7 bases matching TRBD1. The CDR3 covers 15 residues. V lost 6 bases and J lost 1; bases outside the gene matches: 8. Germline CDR1 MNHEY, CDR2 SMNVEV (reference sequence).

CDR3 region: CASSSGVSTEAFF. CDR3 coding DNA: TGTGCCAGCAGCTCAGGGGTTTCCACTGAAGCTTTCTTT. V usage is TRBV7-6 and J usage is TRBJ1-1; D possibly corresponds to TRBD1 (6 bases). The V end lost 4 bases, the J end lost 4 bases, and 10 bases lay between the germline ends. CDR1 SGHVS and CDR2 FNYEAQ come from the germline V gene. CDR3 size: 13 residues.